The 17 T cell receptor beta chains below come from one sample, sequenced in a study of T cell changes during pregnancy in multiple sclerosis. Measured with immunoSEQ multiplex PCR; TCRdb has only the in-frame clones, and not every one. The sample includes 30,000 to 40,000 clones, over 85% of them seen just once. The sample here was CD4+ T cells from peripheral blood mononuclear cells, taken after pregnancy. The receptors were gathered from a female donor in good health, enrolled as a control in a pregnancy study.

In DNA, the CDR3 is TGTGCCAGCAGCGTGACAGGGGGCCTCACTGAAGCTTTCTTT. Its protein product is CASSVTGGLTEAFF. J is TRBJ1-1 and V is TRBV11-3; 10 bases match TRBD1. Germline CDR1 SGHNT, CDR2 YENEEA. After removal of 5 bases from V and 4 bases from J, the junction contained 4 bases not matched to a gene. The CDR3 is 14 residues long.

The chain combines TRBV2 with TRBJ2-2, with 10 bases matching TRBD2. The CDR3 totals 13 residues. The germline gives CDR1 SNHLY, CDR2 FYNNEI. The V gene end was trimmed by 5 bases and the J gene end by 6 bases; junction bases not matched to a gene: 0. The CDR3 loop reads CASSSGGAGELFF. The CDR3 region has the DNA TGTGCCAGCAGTAGCGGGGGGGCCGGGGAGCTGTTTTTT.

The CDR3: CASSFAGTGRETQYF. Here the CDR3 DNA reads TGTGCCAGCAGCTTCGCCGGGACAGGGAGAGAGACCCAGTACTTC. This chain joins TRBV7-8 and TRBJ2-5; 9 bases match TRBD1. The trim removed 3 bases at V and 4 bases at J, leaving 6 bases unmatched. This CDR3 is 15 amino acids long. The V gene's germline CDR1 is SGHVS and CDR2 FQNEAQ.

V and J are TRBV28 and TRBJ1-2; D remains unclear. This CDR3 comprises 13 residues. Per germline, CDR1 MDHEN and CDR2 SYDVKM. The ends were cut back, 2 bases at V and 0 bases at J, with 4 bases in the middle. CDR3 bases: TGTGCCAGCAGTTTACTAGCTAACTATGGCTACACCTTC. As protein: CASSLLANYGYTF.

The V gene is TRBV6-5, the J gene TRBJ2-7; a possible D gene is TRBD1 (6 bases). The CDR3 is 15 amino acids. Trimming left V 2 bases short and J 0 bases short, with 11 bases between. Germline CDR1 reads MNHEY; CDR2 reads SVGAGI. For the CDR3, the DNA is TGTGCCAGCAGTTACCTGGACAGCTTCTCCTACGAGCAGTACTTC. Translated: CASSYLDSFSYEQYF.

This clone was recorded only once. The chain combines TRBV7-3 with TRBJ2-4; D is unclear. V lost 2 bases, J lost 14 bases, and 10 bases lay in between. CDR1 SGHTA and CDR2 FQGTGA come from the germline V gene. CDR3 size: 11 residues. This chain's CDR3 is CASSLALMEYF. The DNA for the CDR3 is TGTGCCAGCAGCTTAGCACTGATGGAGTACTTC.

This chain joins TRBV5-1 and TRBJ2-7; D is uncertain. The CDR3 contains 15 residues. V was shortened by 0 bases and J by 0 bases, with 10 bases between the two germline ends. Germline values: CDR1 SGHRS, CDR2 YFSETQ. CDR3 region: CASSLDGSSSYEQYF. For the CDR3, the DNA is TGCGCCAGCAGCTTGGACGGGTCCAGCTCCTACGAGCAGTACTTC.

V gene TRBV27 combines with J gene TRBJ2-7; TRBD1 agrees at 8 bases. Germline CDR1 and CDR2: MNHEY and SMNVEV (reference sequence). The length of the CDR3 is 17 residues. Trimming cost V 4 bases and J 4 bases; bases outside gene matches: 15. This CDR3 is CASSSYYRTGSSYEQYF. In DNA, the CDR3 is TGTGCCAGCAGTTCGTATTACCGGACAGGGTCGAGTTACGAGCAGTACTTC.

V is TRBV4-3 and J is TRBJ1-4; a weak D match, TRBD1 (6 bases). The CDR3 loop spans 16 amino acids. Deletions cut 2 bases from V and 7 bases from J, with 17 bases between. Germline V gene sequence: CDR1 LGHNA, CDR2 YSLEER. Written as DNA, the CDR3 is TGCGCCAGCAGCCAAAACCGGGGGGCCTCGGCTGAAAAACTGTTTTTT. This translates into CASSQNRGASAEKLFF.

The chain employs TRBV5-1 and TRBJ2-4; perhaps TRBD2 as D (6 bases). The CDR3 has 18 amino acids. The V and J ends lost 5 bases and 3 bases respectively, with 24 bases between them. CDR1 SGHRS and CDR2 YFSETQ come from the germline V gene. In DNA form, the CDR3 reads TGCGCCAGCAGTCCCAGCCCCACCGGAGCGGGTGGCAAAAACATTCAGTACTTC. This codes for CASSPSPTGAGGKNIQYF.

The V and J genes are TRBV19 and TRBJ2-5; 8 bases line up with TRBD2. Germline trimming cut 6 bases from V and 2 bases from J; bases unmatched to any gene: 8. The CDR3 sequence is 15 residues long. Germline V gene sequence: CDR1 LNHDA, CDR2 SQIVND (reference sequence). CDR3 coding DNA: TGTGCCAGTAGCCCGAGCGGGGGCCCACAAGAGACCCAGTACTTC. This gives the protein CASSPSGGPQETQYF.

V and J are TRBV28 and TRBJ1-6; D unresolved. The CDR3 totals 13 residues. CDR1 is MDHEN and CDR2 is SYDVKM in the germline V gene. Between the trimmed V and J ends, which lost 3 bases and 9 bases, there was a span of 9 bases. In DNA, the CDR3 is TGTGCCAGCAGTTTTCGGTCTTCTTCACCCCTCCACTTT. The encoded protein is CASSFRSSSPLHF.

This clone was recorded once. V usage is TRBV27 and J usage is TRBJ1-5; maybe TRBD1 (5 bases). This CDR3 region has 15 residues. CDR1 and CDR2 (germline): MNHEY, SMNVEV (reference sequence). Trimming stripped 2 bases from V and 7 bases from J, with 15 bases between. Here the CDR3 reads CASSLTIEQGQPQHF. As DNA, the CDR3 is TGTGCCAGCAGTTTAACGATCGAGCAGGGACAGCCCCAGCATTTT.

The chain joins TRBV7-9 to TRBJ1-4, with 8 nucleotides matching TRBD1. This CDR3 spans 17 amino acids. The germline V gene has CDR1 SEHNR and CDR2 FQNEAQ (reference sequence). Trimming cost V 1 base and J 6 bases; bases outside gene matches: 10. This CDR3 reads CASSLVGQARGDEKLFF. CDR3 coding DNA: TGTGCCAGCAGCTTAGTGGGACAGGCAAGGGGAGATGAAAAACTGTTTTTT.

The J gene is TRBJ2-7, the V gene TRBV6-1; D may be TRBD2 (5 bases). The CDR3 totals 14 residues. Trimming removed 2 bases at V and 6 bases at J, with 14 bases between. Germline CDR1 and CDR2: MNHNS and SASEGT. The DNA of the CDR3 is TGTGCCAGCAGTGAAATGGAGGTAGTGGCCGAGCAGTACTTC. Encoded protein: CASSEMEVVAEQYF.

This rearrangement joins TRBV5-1 to TRBJ2-2, with 7 bases lining up with TRBD2. Germline trimming cut 0 bases from V and 0 bases from J; bases unmatched to any gene: 8. The V gene's germline CDR1 is SGHRS and CDR2 YFSETQ. CDR3 length: 18 amino acids. CDR3 residues: CASSLGFPGGSNTGELFF. In DNA form, the CDR3 reads TGCGCCAGCAGCTTGGGGTTTCCGGGGGGTTCGAACACCGGGGAGCTGTTTTTT.

The chain carries TRBV28 and TRBJ2-3, with D perhaps matching TRBD2 (5 bases). CDR1 and CDR2 (germline): MDHEN, SYDVKM. V was pared by 6 bases and J by 2 bases, with 12 bases between. This CDR3 is 14 amino acids long. The CDR3 DNA sequence: TGTGCCAGCAGGGGGAGCAGCACCACAGATACGCAGTATTTT. Amino acids: CASRGSSTTDTQYF.